Following are 24 T cell receptor beta chains from one sample sequenced in a study of blood T cells in healthy people across ages. Using a J-beta primer mix together with a sample-barcoded 5' primer, a second PCR was run for roughly 6 to 12 cycles. MiXCR, applied by TCRdb to the 5' RACE reads, yields one record per CDR3 protein. Of some 1.5 million distinct CDR3 sequences listed, under 55% were seen once; the top ten hold 4%. Sequenced: blood. Receptors were obtained from a woman aged 18-35 years in good health.

The V call is TRBV7-6, the J call TRBJ2-5, with D possibly called TRBD1 or TRBD2 (5 bases each). The V and J ends lost 7 bases and 11 bases respectively, with 26 bases between them. The CDR3 totals 15 residues. Germline V CDR1 and CDR2: SGHVS, FNYEAQ. The CDR3 bases are TGTGCCAGCACCCTCCACCAACTGGGGGATAGTGAGCAGTACTTC. Amino acid sequence: CASTLHQLGDSEQYF.

This sequence joins TRBV4-1 and TRBJ1-2; D is ambiguous. Deletions cut 2 bases from V and 8 bases from J, with 15 bases between. This CDR3 contains 14 residues. Germline loops: CDR1 MGHRA, CDR2 YSYEKL. The CDR3: CASSQRSPGSGYTF. For the CDR3, the DNA is TGCGCCAGCAGCCAAAGGAGCCCGGGTTCCGGCTACACCTTC.

The chain joins TRBV7-6 to TRBJ2-3; no reliable D call. Germline V lookup: CDR1 SGHVS, CDR2 FNYEAQ. The CDR3 sequence is 16 residues long. The V end lost 1 base, the J end lost 4 bases, and 15 bases lay between the germline ends. The CDR3: CASSLGNPFGADTQYF. The DNA of the CDR3 is TGTGCCAGCAGCTTAGGAAACCCCTTTGGGGCAGATACGCAGTATTTT.

This clonotype has a count of ten or more. CDR3 bases: TGTGCCAGCAGCCAAGCCGGGGGCGAGCAGTACTTC. Protein product: CASSQAGGEQYF. The rearrangement joins TRBV3-1 to TRBJ2-5; the D gene is possibly TRBD2 (6 bases). The closer fit of TRBJ2-7 to the DNA end suggests the J call may be wrong. Per germline, CDR1 LGHDT and CDR2 YNNKEL (reference sequence). The CDR3 loop spans 12 amino acids.

The V and J genes are TRBV7-2 and TRBJ1-4; 10 bases are shared with TRBD1. CDR3 size: 15 residues. Germline CDR1 reads SGHTA; CDR2 reads FQGNSA. V shed 2 bases and J 8 bases; nucleotides not matched to a gene: 5. The CDR3 here is CASSLMGTGEEKLFF. Written as DNA, the CDR3 is TGTGCCAGCAGCTTAATGGGGACAGGGGAAGAAAAACTGTTTTTT.

This chain uses TRBV3-1 with TRBJ1-1, with D perhaps TRBD1 (6 bases). The CDR3 covers 17 residues. Germline CDR1 is LGHDT and CDR2 is YNNKEL (reference sequence). V was clipped by 0 bases and J by 1 base, with 15 bases between them. The CDR3 protein is CASSQEVLLTGNTEAFF. The CDR3 DNA follows: TGTGCCAGCAGCCAAGAAGTCCTCCTGACAGGGAACACTGAAGCTTTCTTT.

The J gene is TRBJ1-1, the V gene TRBV28, with TRBD1 as a possible D gene (6 bases). The CDR3 has 14 amino acids. V was cut by 3 bases and J by 5 bases, with 13 bases left in between. Germline V gene lookup returns CDR1 MDHEN and CDR2 SYDVKM. Here the CDR3 DNA reads TGTGCCAGCAGTTTCCGACAGGCGAGGACTGAAGCTTTCTTT. Protein product: CASSFRQARTEAFF.

Note on this clonotype: A junction end diverges from the germline sequence, so it may reflect a read error. This chain uses TRBV7-2 with TRBJ2-1; D may be TRBD2 (6 bases). Germline V lookup: CDR1 SGHTA, CDR2 FQGNSA. CDR3 size: 14 residues. This CDR3 reads CAGSATGGGNEQFF. The CDR3 DNA reads as TGTGCCGGCAGCGCAACAGGTGGGGGGAATGAGCAGTTCTTC.

The chain couples TRBV4-3 to TRBJ2-3; TRBD2 agrees at 9 bases. Germline V lookup: CDR1 LGHNA, CDR2 YSLEER. The V gene end was trimmed by 1 base and the J gene end by 4 bases; junction bases not matched to a gene: 9. The CDR3 is made up of 17 amino acids. The CDR3 DNA reads as TGCGCCAGCAGCCAAGGCATGGGACTAGCCACTCCAGATACGCAGTATTTT. Translating gives CASSQGMGLATPDTQYF.

The V gene is TRBV7-3, the J gene TRBJ2-7; possibly TRBD2 for D (7 bases). Germline V CDR1 and CDR2: SGHTA, FQGTGA. Trimming cost V 1 base and J 7 bases, with 14 bases left between them. The CDR3 runs 14 residues. In nucleotides, the CDR3 is TGTGCCAGCAGCTTAAGCGGGGGCGACAATGAGCAGTACTTC. Protein: CASSLSGGDNEQYF.

A few counts support this clonotype. The chain carries TRBV20-1 and TRBJ2-1; 9 bases line up with TRBD2. Germline CDR1 reads DFQATT; CDR2 reads SNEGSKA (reference sequence). V was clipped by 6 bases and J by 9 bases; unmatched bases: 15. CDR3 size: 15 residues. As DNA, the CDR3 is TGCAGTGCGCTGGGACTAGCTTCAACCTCACCTGAGCAGTTCTTC. Translated: CSALGLASTSPEQFF.

Ten or more counts support this clonotype. The V call is TRBV29-1, the J call TRBJ2-3; D may be TRBD1 (7 bases). The V end lost 3 bases, the J end lost 0 bases, and 25 bases lay between the germline ends. CDR1 is SQVTM and CDR2 is ANQGSEA in the germline V gene. The CDR3 is made up of 19 amino acids. CDR3 sequence (DNA): TGCAGCGTTGACCGGACAGGAGGGGCCGGTTCCTCTAGCACAGATACGCAGTATTTT. It codes for CSVDRTGGAGSSSTDTQYF.

V usage is TRBV2 and J usage is TRBJ2-4, with 10 bases fitting TRBD2. The V gene's germline CDR1 is SNHLY and CDR2 FYNNEI. This CDR3 has 14 residues. V shed 6 bases and J 13 bases; nucleotides not matched to a gene: 12. DNA for the CDR3: TGTGCCAGCAGAGGACTAGCGGTCTACAATGAGCAGTACTTC. Translated: CASRGLAVYNEQYF.

Only one count was recorded for this clonotype. The rearrangement uses TRBV13 and TRBJ2-3; 7 nucleotides agree with TRBD2. This CDR3 spans 17 amino acids. The junction had 18 bases not matched to a gene; V was cut back by 5 bases and J by 7 bases. CDR1 and CDR2 from the germline V gene are PRHDT and FYEKMQ (reference sequence). The CDR3 reads CASSPSMASGFLNTQYF. CDR3 bases: TGTGCCAGCAGCCCTTCGATGGCTAGCGGTTTTCTTAATACGCAGTATTTT.

The rearrangement links TRBV28 to TRBJ1-1; TRBD1 might be the D (6 bases). V dropped 1 base and J dropped 3 bases, with 15 bases sitting between them. This CDR3 is 16 amino acids long. Germline values: CDR1 MDHEN, CDR2 SYDVKM. The CDR3 sequence is CASSLYRGSLHTEAFF. CDR3 nucleotides: TGTGCCAGCAGTTTATATAGGGGGAGCTTGCACACTGAAGCTTTCTTT.

V usage is TRBV7-2 and J usage is TRBJ2-2, with D possibly TRBD1 on 5 matching bases. This CDR3 has 17 amino acids. Germline-derived CDR1 and CDR2 are SGHTA and FQGNSA. Trimming took off 1 base at V and 5 bases at J, with 17 bases between the two ends. The CDR3 is CASSLVAGNGKTGELFF. The CDR3 nucleotides are TGTGCCAGCAGCTTAGTAGCAGGGAATGGTAAAACCGGGGAGCTGTTTTTT.

The chain links TRBV28 to TRBJ2-7; the D gene is possibly TRBD2 (6 bases). CDR1 is MDHEN, CDR2 SYDVKM, per germline. The V end was cut by 7 bases, the J end by 2 bases, with 15 bases between. This CDR3 region has 14 residues. The CDR3 region is CASTVGGTAYEQYF. DNA of the CDR3: TGTGCCAGCACTGTTGGGGGGACGGCCTACGAGCAGTACTTC.

This clonotype has only a few counts. V gene TRBV6-5 combines with J gene TRBJ1-2; 10 positions agree with TRBD1. Germline CDR1 reads MNHEY; CDR2 reads SVGAGI. Losses at the gene ends were 4 bases for V and 6 bases for J; bases not matched to a gene: 8. This CDR3 contains 15 residues. The CDR3 DNA sequence: TGTGCCAGCAGTTTCCTGACAGGGGGCATCGATGGCTACACCTTC. Its protein product is CASSFLTGGIDGYTF.

About this clonotype itself: Its ends do not fully match the called genes, so a read error is possible. CDR3 amino acids: CASGEDRGRETQYF. The CDR3 nucleotides read TGTGCCAGCGGTGAAGACAGGGGGAGAGAGACCCAGTACTTC. The chain recombines TRBV2 with TRBJ2-5; 9 bases fit TRBD1. The CDR3 totals 14 residues. Germline-derived CDR1 and CDR2 are SNHLY and FYNNEI.

Concerning this clonotype: One junction end does not reproduce the germline sequence, and a read error may be involved. This sequence joins TRBV3-1 and TRBJ2-1; D may be TRBD1 or TRBD2 (5 bases each). Germline-derived CDR1 and CDR2 are LGHDT and YNNKEL (reference sequence). The CDR3 is 13 amino acids. CDR3 loop: CAGSPSGLGEQFF. CDR3 DNA sequence: TGTGCCGGCAGCCCCTCGGGGCTCGGGGAGCAGTTCTTC.

This clonotype was recorded many times. The chain combines TRBV20-1 with TRBJ2-3; D uncertain. V was clipped by 7 bases and J by 0 bases, with 5 bases between them. The CDR3 is 11 amino acids. The germline gives CDR1 DFQATT, CDR2 SNEGSKA (reference sequence). The CDR3 region is CSGESTDTQYF. The CDR3 DNA sequence: TGCAGTGGAGAAAGCACAGATACGCAGTATTTT.

CDR3 sequence: CSAFLRGSYEQYF. The DNA of the CDR3 is TGCAGTGCTTTCTTGCGGGGATCCTACGAGCAGTACTTC. The V and J genes are TRBV20-1 and TRBJ2-7; the D gene is possibly TRBD2 (6 bases). Germline V gene sequence: CDR1 DFQATT, CDR2 SNEGSKA (reference sequence). The CDR3 is made up of 13 amino acids. V was cut by 5 bases and J by 1 base, with 12 bases left in between.

This chain uses TRBV3-1 with TRBJ2-7; no reliable D call. The CDR3 contains 14 residues. The V end was cut by 2 bases, the J end by 6 bases, with 14 bases between. Germline CDR1 reads LGHDT; CDR2 reads YNNKEL (reference sequence). CDR3 nucleotide sequence: TGTGCCAGCAGCCAACCAGGTGGGAATTTCGAGCAGTACTTC. Translated: CASSQPGGNFEQYF.

V gene TRBV7-2 combines with J gene TRBJ2-1; no definite D call. The CDR3 length is 14 residues. Trimming stripped 4 bases from V and 6 bases from J, with 13 bases between. CDR1 and CDR2 (germline): SGHTA, FQGNSA. The CDR3 region has the DNA TGTGCCAGCAGCTCTTCCCGGGCGGCCAATGAGCAGTTCTTC. It is translated as CASSSSRAANEQFF.